The 20 T cell receptor beta chains reported below all come from one sample, sequenced in a study of cytotoxic CD8 clonotypes in ibrutinib-treated CLL. Repertoires were generated with immunoSEQ multiplex PCR, while TCRdb's copy carries only in-frame clones and drops some. Of approximately 100,000 clones in the sample, 60% to 80% were seen once. Sequences were derived from PBMCs, sampled after 24 months of ibrutinib treatment. Receptor source: a human donor with chronic lymphocytic leukemia.

The chain employs TRBV30 and TRBJ1-5; TRBD1 might be the D (6 bases). The CDR3 has 17 residues. Trimming pared 5 bases from V and 0 bases from J, leaving 20 bases between. The germline gives CDR1 GTSNPN, CDR2 SVGIG (reference sequence). This CDR3 reads CAWGGFIRTVSNQPQHF. In DNA, the CDR3 is TGTGCCTGGGGGGGGTTCATACGGACAGTTAGCAATCAGCCCCAGCATTTT.

V is TRBV19 and J is TRBJ1-2; D not resolved. The CDR3 is 14 amino acids. The V gene lost 8 bases and the J gene lost 4 bases, with 17 bases spanning the gap. Germline assignment: CDR1 LNHDA and CDR2 SQIVND (reference sequence). The CDR3 loop reads CASLQTDRPYGYTF. In DNA, the CDR3 is TGTGCCAGTCTTCAGACGGATCGACCCTATGGCTACACCTTC.

DNA for the CDR3: TGTGCCAGCAGCTTAGCAGGGGATCAGCCCCAGCATTTT. This gives the protein CASSLAGDQPQHF. V and J are TRBV7-8 and TRBJ1-5; D possibly corresponds to TRBD1 (5 bases). Germline loops: CDR1 SGHVS, CDR2 FQNEAQ. This CDR3 has 13 residues. Trimming left V 0 bases short and J 5 bases short, with 5 bases between.

The chain combines TRBV19 with TRBJ2-1; 7 bases are shared with TRBD2. V lost 3 bases to trimming and J lost 2 bases; unmatched junction nucleotides: 10. Looked up from germline, CDR1 is LNHDA and CDR2 is SQIVND (reference sequence). The CDR3 sequence is 17 residues long. CDR3 sequence (DNA): TGTGCCAGTAGTATCCCGCCGTTTAGCGGGCCCTACAATGAGCAGTTCTTC. The encoded protein is CASSIPPFSGPYNEQFF.

The chain carries TRBV5-1 and TRBJ1-1; unclear D gene. V was clipped by 1 base and J by 4 bases, with 14 bases between them. The CDR3 runs to 15 residues. From germline, CDR1 is SGHRS and CDR2 YFSETQ. The CDR3 loop is CASSLNSPWVTEAFF. CDR3 nucleotides: TGCGCCAGCAGCTTGAATTCCCCCTGGGTCACTGAAGCTTTCTTT.

This clone has just a few counts. The chain links TRBV11-2 to TRBJ1-5, with D maybe TRBD1 (6 bases). The CDR3 runs to 13 residues. Germline CDR1 and CDR2: SGHAT and FQNNGV. The ends were cut back, 3 bases at V and 4 bases at J, with 7 bases in the middle. The CDR3 loop is CASSFGQNQPQHF. The CDR3 bases are TGTGCCAGCAGCTTCGGACAGAATCAGCCCCAGCATTTT.

The chain uses TRBV11-3 and TRBJ2-1; D unresolved. The CDR3 runs to 14 residues. Germline-derived CDR1 and CDR2 are SGHNT and YENEEA. Trimming took 1 base from V and 9 from J, leaving 13 bases between them. The CDR3 protein is CASSLVSSEAEQFF. CDR3 in DNA: TGTGCCAGCAGCTTAGTTAGTAGTGAAGCTGAGCAGTTCTTC. Looking up the rest from reference TRBV11-3 and TRBJ2-1 gives the full variable domain: EAGVVQSPRYKIIEKKQPVAFWCNPISGHNTLYWYLQNLGQGPELLIRYENEEAVDDSQLPKDRFSAERLKGVDSTLKIQPAELGDSAVYLCASSLVSSEAEQFFGPGTRLTVL.

The chain couples TRBV6-1 to TRBJ2-5; TRBD1 matches at 10 bases. The J segment lost 2 bases and the V segment lost 6 bases, leaving 0 bases of the junction unmatched. The CDR3 is 13 residues long. Germline V lookup: CDR1 MNHNS, CDR2 SASEGT. The CDR3 loop reads CASRDRGQETQYF. The CDR3 DNA reads as TGTGCCAGCAGGGACAGGGGGCAAGAGACCCAGTACTTC.

The CDR3: CASSEALRVNTEAFF. CDR3 DNA: TGTGCCAGCAGTGAAGCGCTTCGGGTGAACACTGAAGCTTTCTTT. The rearrangement links TRBV6-1 to TRBJ1-1; D ambiguous. V was shortened by 0 bases and J by 0 bases, with 8 bases between the two germline ends. This CDR3 spans 15 amino acids. Germline values: CDR1 MNHNS, CDR2 SASEGT.

This clone was recorded only once. Other DNA variants within this sample encode the same CDR3. The V and J genes are TRBV27 and TRBJ2-5, with D tentatively TRBD1 or TRBD2 (5 bases each). Trimming took off 8 bases at V and 3 bases at J, with 13 bases between the two ends. Per the germline V gene, CDR1 is MNHEY and CDR2 is SMNVEV (reference sequence). The CDR3 extends over 13 amino acids. Written as DNA, the CDR3 is TGTGCCAGCTCCCGGGGCTTTGAAGAGACCCAGTACTTC. This sequence encodes CASSRGFEETQYF.

This clone came up once. This chain uses TRBV10-3 with TRBJ1-2; TRBD1 aligns across 12 bases. Germline CDR1 ENHRY, CDR2 SYGVKD. CDR3 size: 14 residues. V shed 6 bases, J shed 4 bases, and the junction held 3 bases outside the gene matches. CDR3: CAIRGTGGGYGYTF. Written as DNA, the CDR3 is TGTGCCATCAGAGGGACAGGGGGCGGCTATGGCTACACCTTC.

This CDR3 reads CAISESQETQYF. The DNA for the CDR3 is TGTGCCATCAGTGAGTCCCAAGAGACCCAGTACTTC. The chain joins TRBV10-3 to TRBJ2-5; D ambiguous. This CDR3 has 12 amino acids. Germline V gene data show CDR1 as ENHRY and CDR2 as SYGVKD. Trimming took off 0 bases at V and 1 base at J, with 0 bases between the two ends.

The rearrangement uses TRBV5-1 and TRBJ2-7; D could derive from TRBD1 or TRBD2 (6 bases each). The CDR3 has 16 amino acids. The germline V gene has CDR1 SGHRS and CDR2 YFSETQ. The V end was cut by 0 bases, the J end by 3 bases, with 16 bases between. The CDR3 protein is CASSLGGGGPFYEQYF. The DNA for the CDR3 is TGCGCCAGCAGCTTGGGAGGGGGAGGACCCTTCTACGAGCAGTACTTC.

J is TRBJ2-7 and V is TRBV28, with D unresolved. Germline CDR1 is MDHEN and CDR2 is SYDVKM. V dropped 4 bases and J dropped 9 bases, with 16 bases sitting between them. The CDR3 consists of 13 residues. CDR3 region: CASSSGTLQWQYF. For the CDR3, the DNA is TGTGCCAGCAGTTCCGGAACCCTCCAGTGGCAGTACTTC.

The V gene is TRBV5-5, the J gene TRBJ1-5, with a tentative D call TRBD1 (6 bases). Trimming took 1 base from V and 4 from J, leaving 9 bases between them. The CDR3 spans 14 residues. Germline-derived CDR1 and CDR2 are SGHKS and YYEKEE (reference sequence). CDR3 in amino acids: CASSLNQGNQPQHF. The CDR3 nucleotides read TGTGCCAGCAGCTTGAATCAGGGGAATCAGCCCCAGCATTTT.

The rearrangement joins TRBV11-2 to TRBJ1-5; D unclear. V was shortened by 0 bases and J by 3 bases, with 9 bases between the two germline ends. This CDR3 region has 15 residues. CDR1 SGHAT and CDR2 FQNNGV come from the germline V gene. The DNA for the CDR3 is TGTGCCAGCAGCTTAGAGGCAGGACTCAATCAGCCCCAGCATTTT. Protein product: CASSLEAGLNQPQHF.

The rearrangement uses TRBV10-3 and TRBJ2-2; no definite D call. Germline V CDR1 and CDR2: ENHRY, SYGVKD. The CDR3 spans 12 residues. Trimming left V 10 bases short and J 2 bases short, with 8 bases between. CDR3 in DNA: TGTGCCACCCAGAGAAACACCGGGGAGCTGTTTTTT. This codes for CATQRNTGELFF.

The rearrangement joins TRBV6-6 to TRBJ2-5; tentatively, D is TRBD2 (6 bases). Looked up from germline, CDR1 is MNHNY and CDR2 is SVGAGI (reference sequence). The V and J ends lost 6 bases and 7 bases respectively, with 12 bases between them. This CDR3 has 12 residues. The CDR3 loop is CASSLEGGTQYF. CDR3 sequence (DNA): TGTGCCAGCAGCCTAGAGGGAGGGACCCAGTACTTC.

This chain links TRBV2 with TRBJ2-7; D is undetermined. Trimming stripped 4 bases from V and 3 bases from J, with 7 bases between. The germline CDR1 and CDR2 sequences are SNHLY and FYNNEI. CDR3 length: 12 residues. As DNA, the CDR3 is TGTGCCAGCAGTGTAGAGTACTACGAGCAGTACTTC. As protein: CASSVEYYEQYF.

V usage is TRBV30 and J usage is TRBJ1-3; no clear D gene. The CDR3 spans 11 residues. Trimming cost V 6 bases and J 4 bases, with 7 bases left between them. Germline V lookup: CDR1 GTSNPN, CDR2 SVGIG (reference sequence). The CDR3 region has the DNA TGTGCCTGTAGTCCGGGAAACACCATATATTTT. Its translation: CACSPGNTIYF.